Below are 17 T cell receptor beta chains sequenced from a single sample in a study of control samples from healthy donors and cancer patients. Libraries were prepared by immunoSEQ multiplex PCR; TCRdb keeps only in-frame clonotypes and omits some of them. The sample includes 100,000 to 120,000 clones, 83% of them seen just once. Sequences were obtained from blood. The origin of the receptors is a woman aged 50 to 60 in good health.

In its sample, this clone was seen once. J is TRBJ1-1 and V is TRBV6-5; D might be TRBD1 (6 bases). CDR1 is MNHEY and CDR2 is SVGAGI in the germline V gene. The CDR3 is 14 residues long. Trimming removed 2 bases at V and 5 bases at J, with 12 bases between. The CDR3 bases are TGTGCCAGCAGTTACGGGTCAGGGGAAACTGAAGCTTTCTTT. Its translation: CASSYGSGETEAFF.

The chain employs TRBV29-1 and TRBJ1-1; 8 bases fit TRBD1. Germline CDR1 SQVTM, CDR2 ANQGSEA. The CDR3 spans 11 residues. J was trimmed by 7 bases and V by 6 bases; bases with no gene match: 4. In DNA, the CDR3 is TGCAGCGTCTACAGGGGGGGTGAAGCTTTCTTT. Its translation is CSVYRGGEAFF.

J is TRBJ1-2 and V is TRBV28; D is perhaps TRBD1 (5 bases). CDR3 length: 12 amino acids. V was shortened by 7 bases and J by 8 bases, with 14 bases between the two germline ends. CDR1 and CDR2 from the germline V gene are MDHEN and SYDVKM. The CDR3 spells CASTGAFQGYTF. In DNA, the CDR3 is TGTGCCAGCACCGGGGCCTTTCAGGGCTACACCTTC.

The genes are TRBV28 and TRBJ1-2; 7 nucleotides align to TRBD1. Looked up from germline, CDR1 is MDHEN and CDR2 is SYDVKM. The CDR3 loop spans 16 amino acids. Trimming removed 3 bases from V and 7 bases from J; junction bases left unmatched: 14. The CDR3 sequence is CASSFPRRARGFGYTF. CDR3 coding DNA: TGTGCCAGCAGTTTTCCCCGGCGGGCCAGGGGGTTTGGCTACACCTTC.

The chain uses TRBV6-5 and TRBJ1-1; D is undetermined. Germline lookup yields CDR1 MNHEY and CDR2 SVGAGI. The V and J ends lost 6 bases and 1 base respectively, with 9 bases between them. The CDR3 is 13 residues long. The CDR3 region is CASSDTSNTEAFF. CDR3 DNA sequence: TGTGCCAGCAGCGACACATCGAACACTGAAGCTTTCTTT.

The sample holds one count of this clone. The chain carries TRBV6-2 or TRBV6-3 and TRBJ2-7; 11 bases fit TRBD1. The junction had 7 bases not matched to a gene; V was cut back by 6 bases and J by 0 bases. Germline lookup yields CDR1 MNHEY and CDR2 SVGEGT. The length of the CDR3 is 16 residues. For the CDR3, the DNA is TGTGCCAGCAGATACGGGACAGGGGGAAGCTCCTACGAGCAGTACTTC. Amino acid sequence: CASRYGTGGSSYEQYF.

The chain carries TRBV4-3 and TRBJ1-3; no clear D gene. The CDR3 has 15 amino acids. V was cut by 0 bases and J by 0 bases, with 6 bases left in between. Germline V gives CDR1 LGHNA, CDR2 YSLEER. Written as DNA, the CDR3 is TGCGCCAGCAGCCAAGACCCAGTCTCTGGAAACACCATATATTTT. Translating it yields CASSQDPVSGNTIYF.

The V call is TRBV6-5, the J call TRBJ1-5; TRBD1 aligns across 10 bases. V trimming: 5 bases; J trimming: 7 bases; junction bases outside the gene matches: 8. The CDR3 totals 15 residues. The germline CDR1 and CDR2 sequences are MNHEY and SVGAGI. CDR3 loop: CASSRTGTGEQPQHF. The CDR3 nucleotides read TGTGCCAGCAGTCGAACCGGGACAGGGGAACAGCCCCAGCATTTT.

The chain employs TRBV5-1 and TRBJ2-1, with 8 bases matching TRBD2. The CDR3 contains 17 residues. Germline loops: CDR1 SGHRS, CDR2 YFSETQ. After removal of 2 bases from V and 2 bases from J, the junction contained 9 bases not matched to a gene. Here the CDR3 reads CASSLRVVSGTYNEQFF. CDR3 bases: TGCGCCAGCAGCTTAAGGGTAGTTAGCGGGACCTACAATGAGCAGTTCTTC.

In its sample, this clone was seen a few times. The genes are TRBV2 and TRBJ1-2, with D hard to call. This CDR3 has 13 amino acids. CDR1 SNHLY and CDR2 FYNNEI come from the germline V gene. Deletions cut 3 bases from V and 13 bases from J, with 18 bases between. CDR3 protein: CASSDRAPVVLTF. CDR3 sequence (DNA): TGTGCCAGCAGTGATAGGGCCCCGGTGGTCCTCACCTTC. The complete variable domain, with remaining parts taken from reference TRBV2 and TRBJ1-2, reads EPEVTQTPSHQVTQMGQEVILRCVPISNHLYFYWYRQILGQKVEFLVSFYNNEISEKSEIFDDQFSVERPDGSNFTLKIRSTKLEDSAMYFCASSDRAPVVLTFGSGTRLTVV.

This rearrangement joins TRBV28 to TRBJ1-5, with 9 bases aligning to TRBD1. V was clipped by 9 bases and J by 7 bases; unmatched bases: 7. The CDR3 is made up of 13 amino acids. CDR1 is MDHEN and CDR2 is SYDVKM in the germline V gene. CDR3 in amino acids: CASADRGKQPQHF. CDR3 DNA: TGTGCCAGTGCCGACAGGGGGAAACAGCCCCAGCATTTT.

The chain employs TRBV9 and TRBJ2-7; 8 nucleotides agree with TRBD2. The CDR3 has 16 amino acids. Unmatched junction bases numbered 6, after V lost 0 bases and J lost 1 base. Germline V gives CDR1 SGDLS, CDR2 YYNGEE. CDR3 sequence: CASSVGTTSVSYEQYF. For the CDR3, the DNA is TGTGCCAGCAGCGTAGGCACGACTAGCGTATCCTACGAGCAGTACTTC.

Remarks on this clone: The conserved final phenylalanine or tryptophan is absent from the CDR3, which likely points to a read error. The CDR3: CARSLARSGRAWGEQYL. CDR3 coding DNA: TGTGCCAGAAGCTTGGCCAGGAGCGGGAGGGCCTGGGGAGAGCAGTACCTC. This chain joins TRBV5-3 and TRBJ2-7; the match to TRBD2 covers 10 bases. TRBV5-3 carries the ORF label, with uncertain function. The CDR3 covers 17 residues. V was pared by 0 bases and J by 7 bases, with 13 bases of the junction left unmatched.

The chain recombines TRBV3-1 (or the pseudogene TRBV3-2) with TRBJ1-2; D unresolved. Germline V gene sequence: CDR1 LGHDT, CDR2 YNNKEL (reference sequence). V was cut by 5 bases and J by 4 bases, with 11 bases left in between. The CDR3 loop spans 13 amino acids. The CDR3 here is CASSERPGYGYTF. The DNA of the CDR3 is TGTGCCAGCAGCGAACGACCGGGCTATGGCTACACCTTC.

The chain joins TRBV3-1 (or the pseudogene TRBV3-2) to TRBJ2-7; D is possibly TRBD1 (6 bases). The CDR3 totals 15 residues. Per the germline V gene, CDR1 is LGHDT and CDR2 is YNNKEL (reference sequence). V shed 0 bases and J shed 5 bases, with 14 bases lying between them. The CDR3 reads CASSQDLQGRDEQYF. The CDR3 bases are TGTGCCAGCAGCCAAGATCTACAGGGAAGGGACGAGCAGTACTTC.

The V and J genes are TRBV5-1 and TRBJ2-2, with 8 bases lining up with TRBD1. CDR1 and CDR2 (germline): SGHRS, YFSETQ. The J segment lost 3 bases and the V segment lost 4 bases, leaving 5 bases of the junction unmatched. This CDR3 has 15 amino acids. This CDR3 is CASSRGQDHTGELFF. CDR3 nucleotides: TGCGCCAGCAGCCGGGGACAGGACCACACCGGGGAGCTGTTTTTT.

The gene calls are TRBV9 and TRBJ1-6; no clear D gene. V was cut by 3 bases and J by 0 bases, with 7 bases left in between. Germline loops: CDR1 SGDLS, CDR2 YYNGEE. The CDR3 consists of 15 residues. Here the CDR3 reads CASSGGGSYNSPLHF. The CDR3 DNA is TGTGCCAGCAGCGGTGGTGGCTCCTATAATTCACCCCTCCACTTT.